This T cell receptor (beta chain) stems from a study of T cells in tumors and immune-related adverse events. Germline CDR1 is SGHRS and CDR2 is YFSETQ. This CDR3 comprises 15 residues. V lost 2 bases, J lost 6 bases, and 15 bases lay in between. Assay: immunoSEQ multiplex PCR; the TCRdb copy retains only in-frame clones and omits some. Among around 8,300 clones listed, approximately 94% were seen once. The sample here was lymph node tissue, taken from a patient treated with anti-PD-1 therapy. The rearrangement uses TRBV5-1 and TRBJ1-5, with a weak D call TRBD1 (5 bases). This receptor was obtained from a female donor with metastatic renal cell carcinoma. The CDR3 coding sequence is TGCGCCAGCAGCTTAGAGACGGGGGGGACTCAGCCCCAGCATTTT. Its translation: CASSLETGGTQPQHF.